This T cell receptor beta chain emerged from a study of blood T cell repertoires in COVID-19. Participants were aged roughly 18 to 90 years, lived in roughly 25 US areas, and enrolled virtually. Cohort placement rested on clinical history that participants reported themselves. V was shortened by 6 bases and J by 2 bases, with 13 bases between the two germline ends. Germline-derived CDR1 and CDR2 are MNHEY and SMNVEV (reference sequence). The CDR3 runs to 14 residues. Assay: immunoSEQ multiplex PCR; the TCRdb copy retains only in-frame clones and omits some. The table records a few hundred thousand clones, around 90% of them present only once.

J is TRBJ1-1 and V is TRBV27, with no clear D. This TCR derives from a human donor in a cohort exposed to, infected with or recovered from COVID-19 (not recorded which). The donor label of this sample is uncertain. Sequencing input: PBMCs or T cells enriched from blood (not recorded which). The CDR3 bases are TGTGCCAGCAGCCCCGGGAACCCAAACACTGAAGCTTTCTTT. Its protein product is CASSPGNPNTEAFF.